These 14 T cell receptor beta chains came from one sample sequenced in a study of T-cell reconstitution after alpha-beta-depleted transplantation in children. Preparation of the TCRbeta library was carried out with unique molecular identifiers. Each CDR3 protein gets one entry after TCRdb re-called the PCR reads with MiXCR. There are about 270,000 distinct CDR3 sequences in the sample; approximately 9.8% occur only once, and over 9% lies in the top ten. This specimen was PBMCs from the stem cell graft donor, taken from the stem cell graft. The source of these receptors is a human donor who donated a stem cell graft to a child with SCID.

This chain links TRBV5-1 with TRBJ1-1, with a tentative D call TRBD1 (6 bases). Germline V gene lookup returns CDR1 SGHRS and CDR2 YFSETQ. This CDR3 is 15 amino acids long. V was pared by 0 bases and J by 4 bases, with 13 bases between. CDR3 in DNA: TGCGCCAGCAGCTTGGCTGGGGGCGGCGTCACTGAAGCTTTCTTT. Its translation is CASSLAGGGVTEAFF.

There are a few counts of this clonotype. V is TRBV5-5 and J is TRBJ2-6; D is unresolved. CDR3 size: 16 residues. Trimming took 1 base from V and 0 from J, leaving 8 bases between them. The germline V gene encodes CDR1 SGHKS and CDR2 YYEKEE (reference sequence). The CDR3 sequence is CASSLSHYSGANVLTF. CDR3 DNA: TGTGCCAGCAGCTTGAGCCATTACTCTGGGGCCAACGTCCTGACTTTC.

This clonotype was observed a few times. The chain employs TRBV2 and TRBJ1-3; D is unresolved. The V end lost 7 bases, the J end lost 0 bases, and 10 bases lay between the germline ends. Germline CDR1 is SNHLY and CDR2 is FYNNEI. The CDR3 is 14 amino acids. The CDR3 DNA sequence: TGTGCCAGCATTCCAAAGGGCTCTGGAAACACCATATATTTT. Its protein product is CASIPKGSGNTIYF.

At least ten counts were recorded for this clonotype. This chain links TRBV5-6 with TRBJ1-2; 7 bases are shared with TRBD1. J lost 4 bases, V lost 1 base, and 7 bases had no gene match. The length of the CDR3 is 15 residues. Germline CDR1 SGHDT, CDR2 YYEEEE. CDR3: CASSLLQGQSYGYTF. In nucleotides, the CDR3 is TGTGCCAGCAGCTTGCTCCAGGGACAGTCCTATGGCTACACCTTC.

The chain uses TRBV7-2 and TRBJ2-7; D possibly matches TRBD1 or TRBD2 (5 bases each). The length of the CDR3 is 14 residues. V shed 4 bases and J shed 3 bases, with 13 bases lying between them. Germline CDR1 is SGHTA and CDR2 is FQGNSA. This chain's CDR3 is CASSSPGRFYEQYF. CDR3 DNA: TGTGCCAGCAGCTCCCCGGGACGCTTCTACGAGCAGTACTTC.

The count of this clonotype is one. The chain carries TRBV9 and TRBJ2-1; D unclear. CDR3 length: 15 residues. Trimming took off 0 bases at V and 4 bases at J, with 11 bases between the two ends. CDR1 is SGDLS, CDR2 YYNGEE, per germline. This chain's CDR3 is CASSVGGGGYNEQFF. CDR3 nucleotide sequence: TGTGCCAGCAGCGTAGGCGGTGGCGGATACAATGAGCAGTTCTTC. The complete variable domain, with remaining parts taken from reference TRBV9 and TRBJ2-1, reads DSGVTQTPKHLITATGQRVTLRCSPRSGDLSVYWYQQSLDQGLQFLIQYYNGEERAKGNILERFSAQQFPDLHSELNLSSLELGDSALYFCASSVGGGGYNEQFFGPGTRLTVL.

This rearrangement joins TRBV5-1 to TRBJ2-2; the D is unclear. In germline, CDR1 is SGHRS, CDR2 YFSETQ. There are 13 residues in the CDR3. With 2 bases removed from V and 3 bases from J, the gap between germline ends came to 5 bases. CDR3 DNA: TGCGCCAGCAGCTTCCTAGACACCGGGGAGCTGTTTTTT. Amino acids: CASSFLDTGELFF.

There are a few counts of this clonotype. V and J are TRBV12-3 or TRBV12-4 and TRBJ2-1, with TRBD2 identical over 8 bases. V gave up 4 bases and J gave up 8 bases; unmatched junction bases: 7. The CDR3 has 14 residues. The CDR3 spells CASSWTSQGHEQFF. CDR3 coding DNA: TGTGCCAGCAGTTGGACTAGCCAGGGGCATGAGCAGTTCTTC.

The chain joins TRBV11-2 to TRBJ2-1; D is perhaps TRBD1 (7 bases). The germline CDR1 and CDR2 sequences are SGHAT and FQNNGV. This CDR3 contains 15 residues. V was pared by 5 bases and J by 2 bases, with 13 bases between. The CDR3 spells CASSRGQGAYNEQFF. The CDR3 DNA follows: TGTGCCAGCAGCCGGGGGCAGGGGGCCTACAATGAGCAGTTCTTC.

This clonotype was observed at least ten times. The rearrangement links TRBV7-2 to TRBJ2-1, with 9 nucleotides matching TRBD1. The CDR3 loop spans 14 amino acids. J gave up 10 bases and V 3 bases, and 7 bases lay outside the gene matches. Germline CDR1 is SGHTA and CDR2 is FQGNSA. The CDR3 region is CASSFGRGTGEQFF. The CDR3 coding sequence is TGTGCCAGCAGCTTCGGCAGGGGGACAGGGGAGCAGTTCTTC. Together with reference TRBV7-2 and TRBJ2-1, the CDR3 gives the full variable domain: GAGVSQSPSNKVTEKGKDVELRCDPISGHTALYWYRQSLGQGLEFLIYFQGNSAPDKSGLPSDRFSAERTGGSVSTLTIQRTQQEDSAVYLCASSFGRGTGEQFFGPGTRLTVL.

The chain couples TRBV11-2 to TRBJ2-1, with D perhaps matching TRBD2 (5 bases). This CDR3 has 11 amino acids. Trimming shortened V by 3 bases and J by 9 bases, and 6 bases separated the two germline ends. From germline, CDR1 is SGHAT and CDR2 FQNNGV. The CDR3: CASSFTSEQFF. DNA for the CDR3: TGTGCCAGCAGCTTTACTAGTGAGCAGTTCTTC.

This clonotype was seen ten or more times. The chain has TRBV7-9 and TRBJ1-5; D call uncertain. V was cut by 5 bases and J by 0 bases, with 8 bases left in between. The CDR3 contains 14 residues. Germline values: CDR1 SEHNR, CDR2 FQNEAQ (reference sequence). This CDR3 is CASSQDLSNQPQHF. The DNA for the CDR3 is TGTGCCAGCAGCCAGGACCTTAGCAATCAGCCCCAGCATTTT.

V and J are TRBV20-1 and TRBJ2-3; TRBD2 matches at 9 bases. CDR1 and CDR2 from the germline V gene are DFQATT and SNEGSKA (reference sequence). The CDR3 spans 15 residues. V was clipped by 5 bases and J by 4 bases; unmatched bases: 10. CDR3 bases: TGCAGTGCTGCCCGCGGGGGGGCCATATCAGATACGCAGTATTTT. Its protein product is CSAARGGAISDTQYF.

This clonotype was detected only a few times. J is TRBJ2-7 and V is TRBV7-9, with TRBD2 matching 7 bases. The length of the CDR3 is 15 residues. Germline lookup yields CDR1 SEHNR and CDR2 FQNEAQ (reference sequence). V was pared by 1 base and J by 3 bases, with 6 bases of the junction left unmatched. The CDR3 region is CASSLGGGGFYEQYF. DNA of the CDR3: TGTGCCAGCAGCTTAGGCGGGGGAGGTTTCTACGAGCAGTACTTC.